One sample yielded the 29 T cell receptor beta chains listed below, sequenced in a study of blood T cell repertoires in COVID-19. Sequenced by immunoSEQ multiplex PCR; TCRdb stores in-frame clones only, minus some. The table includes 290,000 or so clones, around 90% detected once. The material sequenced was PBMCs or T cells enriched from blood (not recorded which). These TCRs come from a woman aged 18-30 years with acute COVID-19.

This clone has a single count. The chain combines TRBV5-5 with TRBJ2-7; tentative D call: TRBD2 (5 bases). With 1 base removed from V and 2 bases from J, the gap between germline ends came to 13 bases. CDR1 and CDR2 from the germline V gene are SGHKS and YYEKEE (reference sequence). The CDR3 consists of 15 residues. The CDR3, as DNA: TGTGCCAGCAGCTTGACCGGGATCGGGCCCTACGAGCAGTACTTC. Translated, it gives CASSLTGIGPYEQYF.

This chain connects TRBV12-3 or TRBV12-4 to TRBJ2-3, with D tentatively TRBD2 (6 bases). This CDR3 is built from 13 residues. V lost 6 bases and J 1 base, leaving 8 bases between the germline ends. As DNA, the CDR3 is TGTGCCAGCAGGAAGCGGGGCACAGATACGCAGTATTTT. As protein: CASRKRGTDTQYF.

The rearrangement links TRBV28 to TRBJ2-1; D unclear. Trimming took off 5 bases at V and 10 bases at J, with 21 bases between the two ends. CDR3 length equals 15 residues. Germline loops: CDR1 MDHEN, CDR2 SYDVKM. The CDR3 loop reads CASSLGRETYREQFF. Here the CDR3 DNA reads TGTGCCAGCAGTCTAGGTCGTGAGACCTATCGCGAGCAGTTCTTC. The whole variable domain, filled in from reference TRBV28 and TRBJ2-1, reads DVKVTQSSRYLVKRTGEKVFLECVQDMDHENMFWYRQDPGLGLRLIYFSYDVKMKEKGDIPEGYSVSREKKERFSLILESASTNQTSMYLCASSLGRETYREQFFGPGTRLTVL.

The V call is TRBV12-2, the J call TRBJ1-3; the DNA was not used to check the table's D call, TRBD1. TRBV12-2 is an annotated pseudogene. This CDR3 contains 15 residues. CDR3: CASRFGPPSGNTIYF. CDR3 coding DNA: TGTGCAAGTCGCTTTGGCCCTCCATCTGGAAACACCATATATTTT.

This clone has only one observation. Here the CDR3 reads CASSRGPDRPYEQYF. CDR3 coding DNA: TGTGCCAGCAGCCGGGGGCCGGACAGGCCCTACGAGCAGTACTTC. This sequence joins TRBV27 and TRBJ2-7; maybe TRBD1 (7 bases). This CDR3 is 15 amino acids long. From germline, CDR1 is MNHEY and CDR2 SMNVEV (reference sequence). Trimming shortened V by 6 bases and J by 2 bases, and 17 bases separated the two germline ends.

V and J are TRBV7-9 and TRBJ2-1; 14 bases align to TRBD2. Germline V gene data show CDR1 as SEHNR and CDR2 as FQNEAQ (reference sequence). This CDR3 spans 14 amino acids. The V gene end was trimmed by 8 bases and the J gene end by 8 bases; junction bases not matched to a gene: 5. CDR3 DNA sequence: TGTGCCAGCCTGACTAGCGGGAGGGCCTATGAGCAGTTCTTC. It codes for CASLTSGRAYEQFF.

The chain recombines TRBV28 with TRBJ1-6, with 9 bases that match TRBD1. This CDR3 is built from 15 residues. V lost 6 bases and J lost 8; bases outside the gene matches: 8. Germline-derived CDR1 and CDR2 are MDHEN and SYDVKM. CDR3 residues: CASSTTGGLHSPLHF. The CDR3 DNA is TGTGCCAGCAGCACCACAGGGGGCCTTCATTCACCCCTCCACTTT.

Only a few counts were recorded for this clone. This sequence joins TRBV2 and TRBJ2-7; 8 bases map to TRBD1. The V gene's germline CDR1 is SNHLY and CDR2 FYNNEI. The CDR3 runs 14 residues. V dropped 7 bases and J dropped 2; count of bases not matched to a gene: 7. The CDR3 sequence: CASISGGTAYEQYF. Here the CDR3 DNA reads TGTGCCAGCATCTCAGGGGGCACGGCCTACGAGCAGTACTTC.

The chain uses TRBV28 and TRBJ1-2; 7 bases align to TRBD1. V dropped 5 bases and J dropped 8; count of bases not matched to a gene: 8. CDR3 length: 13 amino acids. The germline CDR1 and CDR2 sequences are MDHEN and SYDVKM. CDR3 sequence reads: CASSSGQALGYTF. CDR3 bases: TGTGCCAGCAGTAGCGGACAGGCCCTAGGCTACACCTTC.

The chain recombines TRBV10-3 with TRBJ2-5; tentative D call: TRBD1 (6 bases). Germline CDR1 and CDR2: ENHRY and SYGVKD. The V end lost 10 bases, the J end lost 2 bases, and 11 bases lay between the germline ends. The CDR3 consists of 12 residues. The CDR3 loop is CATKTGQETQYF. The DNA of the CDR3 is TGTGCCACTAAGACAGGACAAGAGACCCAGTACTTC.

This chain links TRBV7-9 with TRBJ2-7; 11 nucleotides agree with TRBD2. The CDR3 spans 16 residues. Losses at the gene ends were 3 bases for V and 5 bases for J; bases not matched to a gene: 9. Germline V lookup: CDR1 SEHNR, CDR2 FQNEAQ (reference sequence). In DNA form, the CDR3 reads TGTGCCAGCAGCTTTTCTGTTACTAGCGGGAGTCACGAGCAGTACTTC. Protein product: CASSFSVTSGSHEQYF.

About this clone itself: Its ends do not fully match the called genes, so a read error is possible. Additional DNA sequences in this sample encode the identical CDR3. The V and J genes are TRBV28 and TRBJ1-2; the D gene is possibly TRBD1 (5 bases). Germline loops: CDR1 MDHEN, CDR2 SYDVKM. The CDR3 length is 12 residues. CDR3 residues: CASSLGDYGYTF. The CDR3 DNA follows: TGTGCCAGCAGTTTGGGGGACTACGGCTACACCTTC.

This clone has just one count. The chain links TRBV24-1 to TRBJ2-5; 8 positions agree with TRBD2. CDR3 length equals 14 residues. CDR1 and CDR2 from the germline V gene are KGHDR and SFDVKD. The V segment lost 5 bases and the J segment 2 bases; nucleotides outside the gene matches: 3. CDR3 protein: CATSAGGWQETQYF. In DNA form, the CDR3 reads TGTGCCACCAGTGCGGGGGGGTGGCAAGAGACCCAGTACTTC.

The chain carries TRBV3-1 (or the pseudogene TRBV3-2) and TRBJ2-7, with D maybe TRBD2 (6 bases). Trimming left V 3 bases short and J 4 bases short, with 16 bases between. Germline CDR1 is LGHDT and CDR2 is YNNKEL (reference sequence). The CDR3 spans 15 residues. CDR3 in amino acids: CASSHVGTSKYEQYF. CDR3 bases: TGTGCCAGCAGCCACGTAGGGACTTCAAAATACGAGCAGTACTTC.

As for this clone: This specimen includes other DNA sequences encoding the same CDR3. The chain uses TRBV6-5 and TRBJ1-1; 7 bases align to TRBD1. V dropped 2 bases and J dropped 0; count of bases not matched to a gene: 3. The germline V gene encodes CDR1 MNHEY and CDR2 SVGAGI. The CDR3 runs to 15 residues. The CDR3 sequence: CASSYDRAMNTEAFF. CDR3 bases: TGTGCCAGCAGTTACGACAGGGCTATGAACACTGAAGCTTTCTTT.

Only one count was recorded for this clone. This chain uses TRBV7-2 with TRBJ1-6, with 7 bases lining up with TRBD1. The V and J ends lost 9 bases and 0 bases, in that order; junction bases with no gene match: 5. The CDR3 loop spans 15 amino acids. Germline-derived CDR1 and CDR2 are SGHTA and FQGNSA. The CDR3 bases are TGTGCCAGTTTTCGGGACAGCTCCTATAATTCACCCCTCCACTTT. Its protein product is CASFRDSSYNSPLHF.

The chain is built from TRBV14 and TRBJ2-1; TRBD1 agrees at 7 bases. Germline CDR1 SGHDN, CDR2 FVKESK. The CDR3 length is 22 residues. Unmatched junction bases numbered 23, after V lost 3 bases and J lost 0 bases. This chain's CDR3 is CASSQIGATGTAVIGSYNEQFF. As DNA, the CDR3 is TGTGCCAGCAGCCAGATAGGGGCAACCGGGACAGCCGTTATTGGCTCCTACAATGAGCAGTTCTTC. Combining the CDR3 with reference TRBV14 and TRBJ2-1 gives the whole variable domain EAGVTQFPSHSVIEKGQTVTLRCDPISGHDNLYWYRRVMGKEIKFLLHFVKESKQDESGMPNNRFLAERTGGTYSTLKVQPAELEDSGVYFCASSQIGATGTAVIGSYNEQFFGPGTRLTVL.

This chain uses TRBV7-8 with TRBJ2-3; no clear D. The CDR3 runs 15 residues. V was trimmed by 1 base and J by 3 bases, leaving 11 bases between them. Germline V gene lookup returns CDR1 SGHVS and CDR2 FQNEAQ. The CDR3 coding sequence is TGTGCCAGCAGCTTAGGGTTACTCGGTACAGATACGCAGTATTTT. Protein product: CASSLGLLGTDTQYF.

The chain employs TRBV14 and TRBJ2-7; a weak D match, TRBD2 (5 bases). Between the trimmed V and J ends, which lost 2 bases and 6 bases, there was a span of 11 bases. The V gene's germline CDR1 is SGHDN and CDR2 FVKESK. The CDR3 is made up of 13 amino acids. The CDR3: CASSQPLESEQYF. As DNA, the CDR3 is TGTGCCAGCAGCCAACCACTAGAGAGCGAGCAGTACTTC.

The gene calls are TRBV5-4 and TRBJ2-1; 7 bases map to TRBD1. CDR1 is SGHNT and CDR2 is YYREEE in the germline V gene (reference sequence). The CDR3 length is 12 residues. The ends lost 5 bases at V and 10 bases at J; junction bases unmatched: 6. The CDR3 DNA reads TGTGCCAGCAGTCAATTGACAGGGGAGCAGTTCTTC. This encodes CASSQLTGEQFF. The full variable domain, rest sourced from reference TRBV5-4 and TRBJ2-1, is ETGVTQSPTHLIKTRGQQVTLRCSSQSGHNTVSWYQQALGQGPQFIFQYYREEENGRGNFPPRFSGLQFPNYSSELNVNALELDDSALYLCASSQLTGEQFFGPGTRLTVL.

This clone appeared a single time. The chain has TRBV21-1 and TRBJ2-5; the table's D call, TRBD2, has no DNA check behind it. TRBV21-1 is described as a pseudogene. The CDR3 consists of 15 residues. Written as DNA, the CDR3 is TGTGCCAGCAGCAAAGCACTGGCGGGTAGGGAGACCCAGTACTTC. Its protein is CASSKALAGRETQYF.

The genes are TRBV7-3 and TRBJ1-5; a weak D match, TRBD1 (5 bases). The V end was cut by 1 base, the J end by 6 bases, with 10 bases between. The germline V gene encodes CDR1 SGHTA and CDR2 FQGTGA. The CDR3 runs to 14 residues. The CDR3 DNA follows: TGTGCCAGCAGCTTAAGCGGGGCGGGTCAGCCCCAGCATTTT. Residues: CASSLSGAGQPQHF.

This rearrangement joins TRBV6-5 to TRBJ2-3, with D possibly being TRBD2 (5 bases). There are 14 residues in the CDR3. Germline loops: CDR1 MNHEY, CDR2 SVGAGI. V lost 0 bases and J lost 4, with 8 bases in between. In DNA, the CDR3 is TGTGCCAGCAGTTACTCGACGGGGTCAGATACGCAGTATTTT. Its translation is CASSYSTGSDTQYF.

The chain joins TRBV6-5 to TRBJ2-1; possibly TRBD1 for D (6 bases). The CDR3 spans 15 residues. The ends were cut back, 5 bases at V and 0 bases at J, with 11 bases in the middle. Germline CDR1 and CDR2: MNHEY and SVGAGI. The CDR3 DNA is TGTGCCAGCAGTCCAGGACAGAACTCCTACAATGAGCAGTTCTTC. It yields the protein CASSPGQNSYNEQFF.

The chain links TRBV19 to TRBJ1-6; 9 nucleotides agree with TRBD1. The CDR3 contains 17 residues. From germline, CDR1 is LNHDA and CDR2 SQIVND (reference sequence). V gave up 2 bases and J gave up 2 bases; unmatched junction bases: 4. For the CDR3, the DNA is TGTGCCAGTAGTATAACAGGGGGCGGCACCTATAATTCACCCCTCCACTTT. It yields the protein CASSITGGGTYNSPLHF.

The V and J genes are TRBV5-1 and TRBJ1-1; weak D call: TRBD1 (5 bases). Germline lookup yields CDR1 SGHRS and CDR2 YFSETQ. CDR3 length: 14 amino acids. V was trimmed by 5 bases and J by 5 bases, leaving 16 bases between them. CDR3: CASRSGHGGTEAFF. The CDR3 DNA reads TGCGCCAGCAGATCCGGACACGGAGGGACTGAAGCTTTCTTT.

Here the CDR3 DNA reads TGTGCCAGCAGTTTACAGTACGAGCAGTACTTC. Amino acids: CASSLQYEQYF. The chain recombines TRBV12-3 or TRBV12-4 with TRBJ2-7; D ambiguous. V lost 2 bases and J lost 4, with 3 bases in between. This CDR3 is built from 11 residues.

V and J are TRBV11-2 and TRBJ2-3; 8 nucleotides line up with TRBD2. This CDR3 contains 15 residues. CDR1 and CDR2 (germline): SGHAT, FQNNGV. The V segment lost 5 bases and the J segment 2 bases; nucleotides outside the gene matches: 6. CDR3: CASSERELDTDTQYF. The CDR3 bases are TGTGCCAGCAGCGAGCGGGAGTTGGACACAGATACGCAGTATTTT.

The V and J genes are TRBV27 and TRBJ1-1, with 8 bases that match TRBD1. V shed 5 bases and J 3 bases; nucleotides not matched to a gene: 2. Per the germline V gene, CDR1 is MNHEY and CDR2 is SMNVEV (reference sequence). The CDR3 is 13 amino acids. CDR3 in DNA: TGTGCCAGCAGTACAGGGGGTTACACTGAAGCTTTCTTT. Protein sequence: CASSTGGYTEAFF.